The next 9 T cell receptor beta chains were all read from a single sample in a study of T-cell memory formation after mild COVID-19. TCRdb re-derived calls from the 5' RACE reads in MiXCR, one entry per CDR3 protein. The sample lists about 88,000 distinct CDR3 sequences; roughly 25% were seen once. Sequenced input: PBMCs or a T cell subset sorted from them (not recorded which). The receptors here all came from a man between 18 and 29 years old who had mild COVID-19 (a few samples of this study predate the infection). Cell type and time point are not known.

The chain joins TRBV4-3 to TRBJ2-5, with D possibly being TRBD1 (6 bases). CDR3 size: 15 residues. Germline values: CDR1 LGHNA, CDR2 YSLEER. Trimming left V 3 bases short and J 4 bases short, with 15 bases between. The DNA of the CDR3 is TGCGCCAGCAGCCAGGGGGCGATGGTACGAGAGACCCAGTACTTC. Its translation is CASSQGAMVRETQYF.

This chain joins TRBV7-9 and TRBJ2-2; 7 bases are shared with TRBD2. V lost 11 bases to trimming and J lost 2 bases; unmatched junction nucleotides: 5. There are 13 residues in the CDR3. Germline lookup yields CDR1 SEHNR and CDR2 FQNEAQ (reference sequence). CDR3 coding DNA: TGTGCCTTCCGACTAGCCAACACCGGGGAGCTGTTTTTT. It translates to CAFRLANTGELFF.

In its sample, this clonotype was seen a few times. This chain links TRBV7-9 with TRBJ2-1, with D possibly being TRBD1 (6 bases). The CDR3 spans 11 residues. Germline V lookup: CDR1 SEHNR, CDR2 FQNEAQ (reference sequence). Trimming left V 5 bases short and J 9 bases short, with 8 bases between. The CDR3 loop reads CASSQGLEQFF. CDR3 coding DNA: TGTGCCAGCAGCCAGGGGCTTGAGCAGTTCTTC.

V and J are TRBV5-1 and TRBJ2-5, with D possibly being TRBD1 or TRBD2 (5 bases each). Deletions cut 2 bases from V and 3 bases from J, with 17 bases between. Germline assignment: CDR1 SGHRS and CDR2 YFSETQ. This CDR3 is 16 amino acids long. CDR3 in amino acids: CASSFPDGRGEETQYF. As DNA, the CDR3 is TGCGCCAGCAGCTTTCCCGACGGACGAGGGGAAGAGACCCAGTACTTC.

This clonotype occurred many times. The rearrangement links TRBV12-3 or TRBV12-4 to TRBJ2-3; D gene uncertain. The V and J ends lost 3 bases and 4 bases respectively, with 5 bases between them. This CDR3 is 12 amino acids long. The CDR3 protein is CASSFGSDTQYF. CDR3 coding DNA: TGTGCCAGCAGTTTCGGTTCAGATACGCAGTATTTT.

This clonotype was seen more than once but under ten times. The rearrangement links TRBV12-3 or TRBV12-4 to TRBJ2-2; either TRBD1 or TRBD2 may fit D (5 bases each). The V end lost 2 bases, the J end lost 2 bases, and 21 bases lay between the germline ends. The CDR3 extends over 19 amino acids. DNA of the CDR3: TGTGCCAGCAGTTTAACTCTGACCTTGGGGACGGTTAACACCGGGGAGCTGTTTTTT. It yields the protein CASSLTLTLGTVNTGELFF.

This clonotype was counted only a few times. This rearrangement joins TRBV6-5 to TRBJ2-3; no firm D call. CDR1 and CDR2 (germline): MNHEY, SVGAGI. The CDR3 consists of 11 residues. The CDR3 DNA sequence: TGTGCAACGGGTTTCTCAGATACGCAGTATTTT. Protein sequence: CATGFSDTQYF.

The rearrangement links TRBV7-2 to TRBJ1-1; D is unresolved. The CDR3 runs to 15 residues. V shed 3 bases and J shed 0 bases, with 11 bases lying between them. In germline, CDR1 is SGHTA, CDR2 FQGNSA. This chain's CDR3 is CASSLVTGMNTEAFF. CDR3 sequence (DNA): TGTGCCAGCAGCTTGGTAACGGGGATGAACACTGAAGCTTTCTTT.

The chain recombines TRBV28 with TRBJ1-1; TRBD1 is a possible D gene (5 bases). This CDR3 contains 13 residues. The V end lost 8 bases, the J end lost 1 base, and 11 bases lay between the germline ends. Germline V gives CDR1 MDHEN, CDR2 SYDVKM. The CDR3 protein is CASAWGGNTEAFF. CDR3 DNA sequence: TGTGCCAGCGCCTGGGGGGGGAACACTGAAGCTTTCTTT.